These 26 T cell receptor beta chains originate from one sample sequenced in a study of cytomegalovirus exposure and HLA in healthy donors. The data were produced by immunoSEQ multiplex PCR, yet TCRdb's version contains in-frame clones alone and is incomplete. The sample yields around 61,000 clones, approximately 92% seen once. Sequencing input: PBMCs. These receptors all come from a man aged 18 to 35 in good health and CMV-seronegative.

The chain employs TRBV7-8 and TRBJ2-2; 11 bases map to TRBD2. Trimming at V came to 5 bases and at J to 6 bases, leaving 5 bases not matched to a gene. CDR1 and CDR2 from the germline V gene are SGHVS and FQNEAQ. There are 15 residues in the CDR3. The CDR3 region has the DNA TGTGCCAGCAGCCTTGGACTAGCGGGCCCCGGGGAGCTGTTTTTT. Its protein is CASSLGLAGPGELFF.

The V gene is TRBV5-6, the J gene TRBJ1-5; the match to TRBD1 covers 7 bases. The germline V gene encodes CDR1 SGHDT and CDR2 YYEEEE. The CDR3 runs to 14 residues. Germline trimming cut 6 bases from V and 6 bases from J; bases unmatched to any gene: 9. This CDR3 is CASNDRAQGQPQHF. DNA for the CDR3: TGTGCCAGCAACGACAGGGCGCAGGGTCAGCCCCAGCATTTT.

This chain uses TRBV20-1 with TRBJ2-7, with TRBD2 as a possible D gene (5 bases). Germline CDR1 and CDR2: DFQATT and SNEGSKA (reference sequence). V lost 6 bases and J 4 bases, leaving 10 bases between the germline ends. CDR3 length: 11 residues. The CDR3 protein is CSAEAAYEQYF. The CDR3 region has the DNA TGCAGTGCGGAAGCGGCTTACGAGCAGTACTTC.

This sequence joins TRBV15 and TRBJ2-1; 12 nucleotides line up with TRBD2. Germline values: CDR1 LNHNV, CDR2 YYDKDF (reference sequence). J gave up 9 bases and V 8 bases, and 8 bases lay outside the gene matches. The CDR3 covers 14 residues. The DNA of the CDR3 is TGTGCCACCTTGGGACTAGCGGGCCCCGCTGAGCAGTTCTTC. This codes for CATLGLAGPAEQFF.

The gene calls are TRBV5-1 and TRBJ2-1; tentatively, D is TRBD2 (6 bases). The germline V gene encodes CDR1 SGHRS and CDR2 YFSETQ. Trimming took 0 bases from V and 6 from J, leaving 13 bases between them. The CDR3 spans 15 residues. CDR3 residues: CASSLVSGATNEQFF. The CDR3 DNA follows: TGCGCCAGCAGCTTGGTATCGGGAGCTACCAATGAGCAGTTCTTC.

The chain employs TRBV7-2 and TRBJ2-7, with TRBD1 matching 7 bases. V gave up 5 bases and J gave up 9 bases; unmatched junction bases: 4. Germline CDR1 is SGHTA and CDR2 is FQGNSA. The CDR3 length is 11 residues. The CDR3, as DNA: TGTGCCAGCAGCGAGGGGGCACGGCAGTACTTC. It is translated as CASSEGARQYF. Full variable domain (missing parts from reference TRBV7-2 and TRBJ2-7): GAGVSQSPSNKVTEKGKDVELRCDPISGHTALYWYRQSLGQGLEFLIYFQGNSAPDKSGLPSDRFSAERTGGSVSTLTIQRTQQEDSAVYLCASSEGARQYFGPGTRLTVT.

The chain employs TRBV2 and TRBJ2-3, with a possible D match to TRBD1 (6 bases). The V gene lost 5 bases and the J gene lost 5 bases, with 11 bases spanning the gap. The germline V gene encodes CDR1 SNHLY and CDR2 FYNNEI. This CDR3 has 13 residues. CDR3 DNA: TGTGCCAGCAGTCCTTTACAGGGAGATACGCAGTATTTT. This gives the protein CASSPLQGDTQYF.

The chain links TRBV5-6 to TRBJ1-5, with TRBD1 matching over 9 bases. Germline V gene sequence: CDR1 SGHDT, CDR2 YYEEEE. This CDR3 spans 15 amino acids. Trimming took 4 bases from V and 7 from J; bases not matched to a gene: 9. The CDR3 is CASSLTGTGLQPQHF. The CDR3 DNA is TGTGCCAGCAGCCTAACCGGGACAGGGCTCCAGCCCCAGCATTTT.

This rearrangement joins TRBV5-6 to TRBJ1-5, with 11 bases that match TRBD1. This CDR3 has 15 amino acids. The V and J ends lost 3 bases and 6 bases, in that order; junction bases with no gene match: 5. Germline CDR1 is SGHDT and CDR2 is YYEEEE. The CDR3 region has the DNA TGTGCCAGCAGCTGGTGGGACAGGGGGTCTCAGCCCCAGCATTTT. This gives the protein CASSWWDRGSQPQHF.

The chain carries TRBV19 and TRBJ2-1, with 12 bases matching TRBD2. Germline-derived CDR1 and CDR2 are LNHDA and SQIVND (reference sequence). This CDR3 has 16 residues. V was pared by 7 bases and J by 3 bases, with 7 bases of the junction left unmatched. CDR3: CASNSRLAGDYNEQFF. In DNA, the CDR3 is TGTGCCAGTAATTCAAGACTAGCGGGAGACTACAATGAGCAGTTCTTC.

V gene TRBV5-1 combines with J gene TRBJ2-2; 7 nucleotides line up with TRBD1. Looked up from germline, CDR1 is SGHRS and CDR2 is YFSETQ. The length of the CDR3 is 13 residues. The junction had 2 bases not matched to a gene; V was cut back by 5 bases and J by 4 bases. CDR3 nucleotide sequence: TGCGCCAGCAGGGGACAGATCACCGGGGAGCTGTTTTTT. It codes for CASRGQITGELFF.

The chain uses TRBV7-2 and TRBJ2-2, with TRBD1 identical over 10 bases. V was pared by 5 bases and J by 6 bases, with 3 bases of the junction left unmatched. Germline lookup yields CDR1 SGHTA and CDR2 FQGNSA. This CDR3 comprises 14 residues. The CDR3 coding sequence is TGTGCCAGCAGCGCCGGGACAGGGGCCGGGGAGCTGTTTTTT. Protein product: CASSAGTGAGELFF. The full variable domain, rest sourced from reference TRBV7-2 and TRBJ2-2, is GAGVSQSPSNKVTEKGKDVELRCDPISGHTALYWYRQSLGQGLEFLIYFQGNSAPDKSGLPSDRFSAERTGGSVSTLTIQRTQQEDSAVYLCASSAGTGAGELFFGEGSRLTVL.

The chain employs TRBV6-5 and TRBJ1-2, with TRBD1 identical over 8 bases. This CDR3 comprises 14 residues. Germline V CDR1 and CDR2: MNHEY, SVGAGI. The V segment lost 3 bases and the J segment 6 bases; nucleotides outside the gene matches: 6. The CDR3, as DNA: TGTGCCAGCAGTTATAGGACAGGGAGGGATGGCTACACCTTC. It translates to CASSYRTGRDGYTF.

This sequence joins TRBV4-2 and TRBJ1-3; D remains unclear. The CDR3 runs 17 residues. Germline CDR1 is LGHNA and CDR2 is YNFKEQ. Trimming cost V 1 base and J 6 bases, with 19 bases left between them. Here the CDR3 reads CASSQAVSQYAPNTIYF. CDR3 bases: TGTGCCAGCAGCCAAGCTGTCTCCCAGTATGCCCCAAACACCATATATTTT.

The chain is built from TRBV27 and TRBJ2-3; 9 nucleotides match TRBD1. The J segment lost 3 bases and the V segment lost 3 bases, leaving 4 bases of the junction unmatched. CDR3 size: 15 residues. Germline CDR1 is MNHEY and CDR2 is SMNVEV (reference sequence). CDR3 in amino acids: CASSFLTGGTDTQYF. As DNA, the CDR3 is TGTGCCAGCAGTTTTCTGACAGGGGGAACAGATACGCAGTATTTT.

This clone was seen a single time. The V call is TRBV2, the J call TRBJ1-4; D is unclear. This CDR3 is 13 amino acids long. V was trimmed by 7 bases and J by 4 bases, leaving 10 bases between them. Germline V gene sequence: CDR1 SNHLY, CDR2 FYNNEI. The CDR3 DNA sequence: TGTGCCAGCATCCGGGAAAATAATGAAAAACTGTTTTTT. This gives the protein CASIRENNEKLFF.

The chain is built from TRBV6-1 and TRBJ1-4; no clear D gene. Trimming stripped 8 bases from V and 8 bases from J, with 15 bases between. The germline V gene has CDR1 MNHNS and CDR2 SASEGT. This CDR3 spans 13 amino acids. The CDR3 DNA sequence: TGTGCCAGCCAGATTGAGGTAGAGGAAAAACTGTTTTTT. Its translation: CASQIEVEEKLFF.

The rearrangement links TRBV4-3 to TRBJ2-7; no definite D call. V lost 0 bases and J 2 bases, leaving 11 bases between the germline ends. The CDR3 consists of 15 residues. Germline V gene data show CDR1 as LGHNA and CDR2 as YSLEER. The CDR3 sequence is CASSQDLGTTYEQYF. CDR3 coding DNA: TGCGCCAGCAGCCAAGATCTGGGCACGACCTACGAGCAGTACTTC.

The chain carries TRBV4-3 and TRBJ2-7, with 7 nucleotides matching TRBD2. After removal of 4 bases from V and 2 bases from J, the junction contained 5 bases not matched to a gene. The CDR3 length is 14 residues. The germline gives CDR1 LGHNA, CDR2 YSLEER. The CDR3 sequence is CASSLGLVTYEQYF. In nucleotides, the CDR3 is TGCGCCAGCAGCCTTGGACTAGTGACCTACGAGCAGTACTTC.

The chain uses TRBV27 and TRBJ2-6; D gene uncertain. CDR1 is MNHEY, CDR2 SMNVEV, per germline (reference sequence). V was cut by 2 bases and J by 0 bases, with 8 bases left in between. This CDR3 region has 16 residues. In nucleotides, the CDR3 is TGTGCCAGCAGTTTAAATCAGGCCTCTGGGGCCAACGTCCTGACTTTC. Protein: CASSLNQASGANVLTF.

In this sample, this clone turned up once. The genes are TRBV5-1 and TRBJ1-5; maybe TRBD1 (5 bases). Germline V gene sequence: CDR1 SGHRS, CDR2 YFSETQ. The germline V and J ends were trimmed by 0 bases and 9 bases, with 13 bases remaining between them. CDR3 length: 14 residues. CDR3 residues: CASSLAGPKGPQHF. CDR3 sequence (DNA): TGCGCCAGCAGCTTGGCAGGGCCCAAGGGGCCCCAGCATTTT.

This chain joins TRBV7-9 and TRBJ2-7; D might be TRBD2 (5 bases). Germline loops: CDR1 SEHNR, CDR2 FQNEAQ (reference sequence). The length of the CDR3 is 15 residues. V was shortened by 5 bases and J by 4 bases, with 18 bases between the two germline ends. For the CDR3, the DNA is TGTGCCAGCAGCGAGGACTCACACCTTGTATACGAGCAGTACTTC. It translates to CASSEDSHLVYEQYF.

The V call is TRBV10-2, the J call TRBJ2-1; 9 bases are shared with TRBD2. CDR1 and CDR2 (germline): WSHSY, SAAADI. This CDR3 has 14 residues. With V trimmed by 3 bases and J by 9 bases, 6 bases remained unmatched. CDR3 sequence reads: CASSEAGAGGEQFF. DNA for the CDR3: TGCGCCAGCAGTGAAGCGGGAGCGGGAGGTGAGCAGTTCTTC.

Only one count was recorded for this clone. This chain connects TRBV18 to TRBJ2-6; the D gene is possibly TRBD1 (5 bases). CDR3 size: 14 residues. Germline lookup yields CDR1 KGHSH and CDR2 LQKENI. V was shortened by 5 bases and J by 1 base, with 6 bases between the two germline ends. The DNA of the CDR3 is TGTGCCAGCTCAAACAGGTCTGGGGCCAACGTCCTGACTTTC. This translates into CASSNRSGANVLTF.

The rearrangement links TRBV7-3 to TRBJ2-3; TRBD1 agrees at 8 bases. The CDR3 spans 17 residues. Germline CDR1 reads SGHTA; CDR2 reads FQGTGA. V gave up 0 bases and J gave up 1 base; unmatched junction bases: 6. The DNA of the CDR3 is TGTGCCAGCAGCTTAACTTCGCAGGGGGCTCGCACAGATACGCAGTATTTT. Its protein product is CASSLTSQGARTDTQYF.

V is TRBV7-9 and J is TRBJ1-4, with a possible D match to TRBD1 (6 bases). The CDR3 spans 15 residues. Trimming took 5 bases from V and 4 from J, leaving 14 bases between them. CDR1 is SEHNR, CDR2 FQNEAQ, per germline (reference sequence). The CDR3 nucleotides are TGTGCCAGCAGCCCTCGACAGGTGATTAATGAAAAACTGTTTTTT. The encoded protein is CASSPRQVINEKLFF.